A single sample is the source of the 31 T cell receptor beta chains below, sequenced in a study of identical twins. In TCRdb, the 5' RACE reads were re-called with MiXCR into one record per CDR3 protein. Among around 670,000 distinct CDR3 sequences listed, roughly 6% were seen once. Material for sequencing was naive T cells sorted from blood. Source of these receptors: a man in his late teens or twenties in good health.

This clonotype was recorded at least ten times. The chain has TRBV4-2 and TRBJ2-2, with 7 bases fitting TRBD2. Germline CDR1 LGHNA, CDR2 YNFKEQ. V dropped 0 bases and J dropped 2; count of bases not matched to a gene: 0. The CDR3 has 15 residues. CDR3: CASSQEGLNTGELFF. CDR3 DNA sequence: TGTGCCAGCAGCCAAGAGGGACTAAACACCGGGGAGCTGTTTTTT.

For this clonotype: Given the absence of the conserved phenylalanine or tryptophan at the CDR3 end, a read error is likely. The chain employs TRBV7-9 and TRBJ2-2; the match to TRBD2 covers 7 bases. This CDR3 region has 15 residues. After removal of 5 bases from V and 6 bases from J, the junction contained 9 bases not matched to a gene. The germline CDR1 and CDR2 sequences are SEHNR and FQNEAQ (reference sequence). CDR3 nucleotides: TGTGCCAGCAGCGATCCTGGGGGGGTCGCCGGGGAGCTGTTTTCT. Its translation is CASSDPGGVAGELFS.

The rearrangement joins TRBV5-5 to TRBJ1-3, with D unresolved. Germline CDR1 and CDR2: SGHKS and YYEKEE (reference sequence). V lost 4 bases and J 0 bases, leaving 8 bases between the germline ends. The CDR3 runs to 14 residues. The CDR3 loop reads CASSPYSSGNTIYF. CDR3 nucleotides: TGTGCCAGCAGCCCTTACAGCTCTGGAAACACCATATATTTT.

This clonotype has at least ten counts. The gene calls are TRBV4-1 and TRBJ2-2; D is perhaps TRBD2 (6 bases). Germline V gene data show CDR1 as MGHRA and CDR2 as YSYEKL. The V and J ends lost 7 bases and 0 bases respectively, with 12 bases between them. This CDR3 contains 15 residues. CDR3 DNA: TGCGCCAGCACCTCCGGGACTTCGAACACCGGGGAGCTGTTTTTT. Amino acid sequence: CASTSGTSNTGELFF.

This clonotype appeared a few times. This chain joins TRBV29-1 and TRBJ2-5; 7 bases map to TRBD2. The CDR3 runs 15 residues. J lost 4 bases, V lost 7 bases, and 15 bases had no gene match. The germline gives CDR1 SQVTM, CDR2 ANQGSEA. For the CDR3, the DNA is TGCAGCGCTCTCCTGGCTGCGGGGAGGGGAGAGACCCAGTACTTC. Protein sequence: CSALLAAGRGETQYF.

V usage is TRBV20-1 and J usage is TRBJ2-1; 12 bases fit TRBD2. J lost 5 bases, V lost 1 base, and 3 bases had no gene match. Germline values: CDR1 DFQATT, CDR2 SNEGSKA (reference sequence). The CDR3 is 15 residues long. CDR3 residues: CSARALAGGHNEQFF. The CDR3 region has the DNA TGCAGTGCTAGAGCACTAGCGGGAGGCCACAATGAGCAGTTCTTC.

Ten or more counts support this clonotype. V gene TRBV6-5 combines with J gene TRBJ2-6; D is possibly TRBD1 or TRBD2 (5 bases each). This CDR3 is 16 amino acids long. V lost 4 bases, J lost 1 base, and 11 bases lay in between. The germline CDR1 and CDR2 sequences are MNHEY and SVGAGI. CDR3 DNA sequence: TGTGCCAGCAGTTTGGGACGGCTGTCTGGGGCCAACGTCCTGACTTTC. Encoded protein: CASSLGRLSGANVLTF.

The genes are TRBV11-2 and TRBJ2-7, with no clear D. V was pared by 5 bases and J by 2 bases, with 19 bases between. This CDR3 has 16 residues. Per the germline V gene, CDR1 is SGHAT and CDR2 is FQNNGV. CDR3 nucleotide sequence: TGTGCCAGCAGCCCCTCGCCGGGCGGTCAACCCTACGAGCAGTACGTC. It is translated as CASSPSPGGQPYEQYV.

CDR3 bases: TGTGCCAGCAGCCAAGCCACCAGCGGGAGGGACACAGATACGCAGTATTTT. Its translation: CASSQATSGRDTDTQYF. The chain couples TRBV14 to TRBJ2-3, with 10 bases lining up with TRBD2. CDR1 is SGHDN, CDR2 FVKESK, per germline. CDR3 length equals 17 residues. V trimming: 1 base; J trimming: 2 bases; junction bases outside the gene matches: 6.

This clonotype was observed a handful of times. The gene calls are TRBV27 and TRBJ2-7; 9 bases fit TRBD2. This CDR3 is 13 amino acids long. V trimming: 6 bases; J trimming: 6 bases; junction bases outside the gene matches: 6. Germline V gives CDR1 MNHEY, CDR2 SMNVEV (reference sequence). The chain's CDR3 is CASSAGGASEQYF. Here the CDR3 DNA reads TGTGCCAGCAGCGCGGGGGGGGCGAGCGAGCAGTACTTC.

The V gene is TRBV12-3 or TRBV12-4, the J gene TRBJ1-4; D is ambiguous. The CDR3 length is 14 residues. Trimming shortened V by 3 bases and J by 8 bases, and 13 bases separated the two germline ends. CDR3 loop: CASSFRVRGEKLFF. The DNA of the CDR3 is TGTGCCAGCAGTTTCCGGGTCCGCGGGGAAAAACTGTTTTTT.

This clonotype was recorded at least ten times. The chain couples TRBV7-6 to TRBJ2-3; 8 bases agree with TRBD1. The V and J ends lost 4 bases and 2 bases, in that order; junction bases with no gene match: 5. There are 15 residues in the CDR3. The germline gives CDR1 SGHVS, CDR2 FNYEAQ. CDR3: CASSSLGQVTDTQYF. Written as DNA, the CDR3 is TGTGCCAGCAGCTCCCTGGGACAGGTCACAGATACGCAGTATTTT.

This clonotype has a count of ten or more. V is TRBV10-3 and J is TRBJ2-1; D is possibly TRBD1 (6 bases). The length of the CDR3 is 14 residues. With 2 bases removed from V and 10 bases from J, the gap between germline ends came to 15 bases. The germline V gene encodes CDR1 ENHRY and CDR2 SYGVKD. CDR3 sequence reads: CAISEGQPMAEQFF. For the CDR3, the DNA is TGTGCCATCAGTGAGGGACAGCCCATGGCGGAGCAGTTCTTC.

The genes are TRBV5-5 and TRBJ2-2, with 7 bases aligning to TRBD2. J was trimmed by 5 bases and V by 3 bases; bases with no gene match: 10. The V gene's germline CDR1 is SGHKS and CDR2 YYEKEE (reference sequence). The CDR3 length is 16 residues. The CDR3 sequence: CASSWAAGRGTGELFF. The CDR3 DNA follows: TGTGCCAGCAGCTGGGCCGCGGGGAGGGGAACCGGGGAGCTGTTTTTT. The full variable domain, rest sourced from reference TRBV5-5 and TRBJ2-2, is DAGVTQSPTHLIKTRGQQVTLRCSPISGHKSVSWYQQVLGQGPQFIFQYYEKEERGRGNFPDRFSARQFPNYSSELNVNALLLGDSALYLCASSWAAGRGTGELFFGEGSRLTVL.

Ten or more counts support this clonotype. J is TRBJ1-3 and V is TRBV5-1, with TRBD1 matching 9 bases. Trimming removed 0 bases from V and 2 bases from J; junction bases left unmatched: 3. Germline V CDR1 and CDR2: SGHRS, YFSETQ. This CDR3 contains 16 residues. As DNA, the CDR3 is TGCGCCAGCAGCTTGGGGGACAGGGCCCCTGGAAACACCATATATTTT. This sequence encodes CASSLGDRAPGNTIYF. Together with reference TRBV5-1 and TRBJ1-3, the CDR3 gives the full variable domain: KAGVTQTPRYLIKTRGQQVTLSCSPISGHRSVSWYQQTPGQGLQFLFEYFSETQRNKGNFPGRFSGRQFSNSRSEMNVSTLELGDSALYLCASSLGDRAPGNTIYFGEGSWLTVV.

This clonotype was counted at least ten times. The J gene is TRBJ2-7, the V gene TRBV7-2; 8 nucleotides agree with TRBD1. Unmatched junction bases numbered 4, after V lost 2 bases and J lost 4 bases. Germline V CDR1 and CDR2: SGHTA, FQGNSA. The CDR3 runs 14 residues. The DNA for the CDR3 is TGTGCCAGCAGCTTATACGGACAGGGATACGAGCAGTACTTC. Encoded protein: CASSLYGQGYEQYF.

The rearrangement uses TRBV20-1 and TRBJ2-3; TRBD2 might be the D (5 bases). Trimming removed 3 bases at V and 6 bases at J, with 13 bases between. There are 13 residues in the CDR3. The germline V gene has CDR1 DFQATT and CDR2 SNEGSKA (reference sequence). The CDR3 DNA sequence: TGCAGTGCTAGTGACCGAGAGGGTGATACGCAGTATTTT. Translating gives CSASDREGDTQYF.

There are many counts of this clonotype. The rearrangement joins TRBV11-2 to TRBJ2-7, with TRBD1 matching 9 bases. Germline V lookup: CDR1 SGHAT, CDR2 FQNNGV. V lost 5 bases and J lost 9; bases outside the gene matches: 14. CDR3 size: 15 residues. This CDR3 is CASSKYGTGSFRQYV. Here the CDR3 DNA reads TGTGCCAGCAGCAAATATGGGACAGGGTCTTTTCGGCAGTACGTC.

In its sample, this clonotype was seen many times. V is TRBV7-2 and J is TRBJ2-3; D remains ambiguous. V lost 8 bases and J lost 0, with 9 bases in between. The CDR3 covers 13 residues. The V gene's germline CDR1 is SGHTA and CDR2 FQGNSA. The CDR3 DNA reads TGTGCCAGCGGCACCACCAGCACAGATACGCAGTATTTT. Amino acid sequence: CASGTTSTDTQYF.

With respect to this clonotype: This clone may be a read error of a much larger clone one base away. The rearrangement uses TRBV12-3 or TRBV12-4 and TRBJ1-4; 7 bases agree with TRBD1. This CDR3 region has 13 residues. After removal of 6 bases from V and 7 bases from J, the junction contained 5 bases not matched to a gene. The CDR3 loop is CASRTGSGEKLFF. CDR3 coding DNA: TGTGCCAGCAGGACAGGGTCTGGTGAAAAACTGTTTTTT.

This clonotype was detected a few times. This sequence joins TRBV5-1 and TRBJ1-4, with D tentatively TRBD1 (5 bases). The V gene lost 4 bases and the J gene lost 1 base, with 14 bases spanning the gap. This CDR3 is 16 amino acids long. The V gene's germline CDR1 is SGHRS and CDR2 YFSETQ. The CDR3 DNA sequence: TGCGCCAGCAGCGGCCTTCCTCAGGGAACTAATGAAAAACTGTTTTTT. Translating gives CASSGLPQGTNEKLFF.

This clonotype showed up just a few times. This rearrangement joins TRBV19 to TRBJ2-3; 8 bases align to TRBD2. Trimming took 5 bases from V and 3 from J; bases not matched to a gene: 10. In germline, CDR1 is LNHDA, CDR2 SQIVND (reference sequence). The CDR3 runs to 16 residues. This chain's CDR3 is CASSPRWGGRTDTQYF. The DNA for the CDR3 is TGTGCCAGTAGTCCCCGATGGGGCGGGAGGACAGATACGCAGTATTTT.

At least ten counts were recorded for this clonotype. J is TRBJ1-1 and V is TRBV12-3 or TRBV12-4; 11 bases fit TRBD1. The CDR3 runs 15 residues. J was trimmed by 1 base and V by 9 bases; bases with no gene match: 7. CDR3 in DNA: TGTGCCAGTTGGGACAGGGGGGAATCGAACACTGAAGCTTTCTTT. Translation: CASWDRGESNTEAFF.

The chain couples TRBV12-3 or TRBV12-4 to TRBJ2-5; TRBD1 or TRBD2 may be the D gene (7 bases each). The CDR3 has 16 residues. V dropped 6 bases and J dropped 9 bases, with 26 bases sitting between them. For the CDR3, the DNA is TGTGCCAGCAGCCCCGCGCCCCAGGGGGGGCTAGGGGCCCAGTACTTC. Its translation is CASSPAPQGGLGAQYF.

The table lists this clonotype with many counts. CDR3 nucleotides: TGCAGTGCTAGGGGAGATACGCAGTATTTT. This codes for CSARGDTQYF. The chain employs TRBV20-1 and TRBJ2-3, with D unresolved. This CDR3 has 10 residues. The ends were cut back, 3 bases at V and 5 bases at J, with 3 bases in the middle. Per germline, CDR1 DFQATT and CDR2 SNEGSKA (reference sequence).

This clonotype was seen more than once but under ten times. This chain links TRBV7-9 with TRBJ2-7; 11 nucleotides align to TRBD2. The V segment lost 8 bases and the J segment 6 bases; nucleotides outside the gene matches: 12. CDR3 length: 15 residues. Germline-derived CDR1 and CDR2 are SEHNR and FQNEAQ (reference sequence). CDR3 loop: CASRRPGLAESEQYF. The CDR3, as DNA: TGTGCCAGCCGGCGTCCGGGACTAGCGGAATCCGAGCAGTACTTC.

This clonotype was picked up a small number of times. V gene TRBV12-3 or TRBV12-4 combines with J gene TRBJ2-3; 7 bases align to TRBD1. This CDR3 is 16 amino acids long. The J segment lost 0 bases and the V segment lost 5 bases, leaving 8 bases of the junction unmatched. The DNA of the CDR3 is TGTGCCAGCAGTCCCCCTCCGGGACAGAGCACAGATACGCAGTATTTT. Residues: CASSPPPGQSTDTQYF.

This clonotype has just a few counts. The chain recombines TRBV2 with TRBJ2-1, with D possibly being TRBD2 (7 bases). Germline CDR1 and CDR2: SNHLY and FYNNEI. This CDR3 region has 14 residues. With 6 bases removed from V and 6 bases from J, the gap between germline ends came to 15 bases. DNA for the CDR3: TGTGCCAGCAGGAGGGGGAGGGCCGGCAATGAGCAGTTCTTC. This translates into CASRRGRAGNEQFF.

The chain couples TRBV18 to TRBJ1-1; no clear D gene. The CDR3 contains 12 residues. The V gene's germline CDR1 is KGHSH and CDR2 LQKENI. V lost 2 bases to trimming and J lost 7 bases, with 8 bases between them. CDR3 nucleotide sequence: TGTGCCAGCTCACCAGCAGGCGTTGAAGCTTTCTTT. Translating it yields CASSPAGVEAFF.

The chain combines TRBV12-3 or TRBV12-4 with TRBJ2-5; TRBD2 is a possible D gene (6 bases). The CDR3 length is 13 residues. V was pared by 3 bases and J by 7 bases, with 12 bases between. The CDR3 spells CASSFGPGGTQYF. DNA for the CDR3: TGTGCCAGCAGTTTTGGACCCGGGGGGACCCAGTACTTC.

This clonotype occurred many times. The V and J genes are TRBV20-1 and TRBJ2-1; D remains ambiguous. The germline gives CDR1 DFQATT, CDR2 SNEGSKA (reference sequence). Trimming shortened V by 6 bases and J by 1 base, and 10 bases separated the two germline ends. This CDR3 contains 13 residues. This CDR3 reads CSASPPSYNEQFF. DNA of the CDR3: TGCAGTGCGAGCCCCCCTTCCTACAATGAGCAGTTCTTC.